This entry describes one T cell receptor beta chain. Its antigen is currently not known. Base quality data are lacking; no much larger clone is found one base away. Every diabetic patient fulfilled standard classification criteria for type 1 or type 2 diabetes, and glucose and C-peptide were measured using WHO-recommended methods. Donors were excluded if they had other autoimmune diseases or infections within the previous four weeks. About 10 milliliters of peripheral blood were drawn from each participant. PBMCs were isolated with LymphoPrep density separation. The data were obtained in a study of type 1 and type 2 diabetes patients (dated by TCRdb to about 2016). Notes on the research overall: About nine type 1 diabetes patients, four type 2 diabetes patients and about 6 nondiabetic controls, all recruited in China, made up the cohort. For the type 1 diabetes patients, the type 2 diabetes patients acted as a disease comparison group. The whole study generated about 20 million paired-end reads. Paired-end sequencing of TCRbeta libraries was performed on Illumina HiSeq 2000 or MiSeq instruments. Across the study, CD4+ and CD8+ T cells were positively selected from PBMCs using CD4 or CD8 MicroBeads on MACS columns. TCRbeta repertoires were profiled by high-throughput sequencing in the study to compare type 1 diabetes, type 2 diabetes and nondiabetic individuals. Comparing approximately 19-cycle and approximately 26-cycle amplification showed similar V gene usage, suggesting similar primer efficiencies and random PCR bias. The study at large found these results: Type 2 diabetes repertoires showed high diversity, significantly greater than type 1 diabetes repertoires in both CD4+ and CD8+ T cells. Because only a limited number of T2D and control samples were sequenced, some T1D-only HECs might also be present in more T2D or control samples. Few highly-expanded CD4+ clones, median one, were found in type 2 diabetes patients, accounting for a median about 4.1% of reads. Highly correlated V and J gene usage patterns were observed for type 2 diabetes and control samples, with an average of approximately 0.97 between samples. Study groups were not matched for age and gender, which possibly biased interpretation.

Data came from an Illumina MiSeq. For TCRbeta CDR3 amplification, the template was genomic DNA taken from the sorted T cell subsets. The TCRbeta CDR3 region was amplified by multiplex PCR using 30 forward and 13 reverse primers. AMPure XP beads were used to purify the PCR products, after which a second approximately 25-cycle PCR added indices and adaptors. Before sequencing, the libraries were purified from gel with the QIAquick Gel Extraction Kit. Processing in the source paper ran as follows. Paired-end reads were merged using FLASH and were aligned with IgBLAST to IMGT V, D and J germline references. Reads with below 70% alignment identity to germline references were discarded, leaving 11,114,426 reads study-wide. CDR3 boundaries, reading frame and productivity were assigned according to IMGT definitions. Clones at or above 1% of reads were defined as highly-expanded clones, and diversity was measured by normalized Shannon entropy. Unpaired two-tailed t-tests were used to test group differences in Shannon entropy. TCRdb trimmed public reads at Q25 via fastp, called clones via MiXCR and kept in-frame beta chains. Identical CDR3 proteins give one entry, which carries the most common genes and DNA. These V and J calls rely on TCRdb rather than the paper's analysis. The sample table records 250,000 or so distinct CDR3 sequences; roughly 48% of these occur just once. Approximately 14% of the sample lies in the top ten.

The receptor comes from a man aged 18 to 29 with type 2 diabetes. The sequenced sample consisted of peripheral blood mononuclear cells (PBMCs).

For the CDR3, the sequence is CASSLRSAYPYEQYF. The nucleotide sequence reads as follows: TGCGCCAGCAGCTTGAGATCGGCCTACCCCTACGAGCAGTACTTC. The sequence joins TRBV5-1 to TRBJ2-7; the D segment cannot be called with confidence. There are 15 amino acids in the CDR3, from cysteine to phenylalanine inclusive. Just the 45-base CDR3 DNA is kept, in frame starting at base 1. CDR1 SGHRS and CDR2 YFSETQ were looked up in the germline V gene. Relative to germline, V is 1 base shorter and J is 2 bases shorter, with 13 bases between their ends.